These 7 T cell receptor beta chains came from one sample sequenced in a study of cytomegalovirus exposure and HLA in healthy donors (dated by TCRdb to about 2017). Receptors were amplified or captured by the immunoSEQ multiplex PCR assay. A mixture of 60 forward primers for TCR Vbeta segments and 13 reverse primers for TCR Jbeta segments was used in the multiplex PCR. Sourced from immuneACCESS, this table was stored by TCRdb with only in-frame sequences that have V and J called. A share of the clones is absent; for the studies checked, an unresolved V gene accounts for under half, and the remainder has no known explanation. The sample table records about 180,000 clones; 82% of these occur just once. The ten largest make up 1.5% to 1.9% of the sample. The sequenced sample consisted of PBMCs. Every receptor here comes from a man aged 40-55 years in good health and CMV-seronegative.

The sample holds one count of this clone. The chain uses TRBV7-2 and TRBJ2-7; D is undetermined. Germline V CDR1 and CDR2: SGHTA, FQGNSA. The CDR3 is 14 amino acids. Trimming took off 2 bases at V and 4 bases at J, with 12 bases between the two ends. The CDR3 loop is CASSLQRKSYEQYF. CDR3 nucleotides: TGTGCCAGCAGCTTACAGCGTAAATCATACGAGCAGTACTTC.

The rearrangement links TRBV28 to TRBJ2-1, with D uncertain. CDR3 size: 11 residues. Germline V gene lookup returns CDR1 MDHEN and CDR2 SYDVKM. V was pared by 3 bases and J by 7 bases, with 4 bases between. The CDR3 nucleotides are TGTGCCAGCAGTTTCAGTAATGAGCAGTTCTTC. It translates to CASSFSNEQFF. Complete variable domain (other parts from reference TRBV28 and TRBJ2-1): DVKVTQSSRYLVKRTGEKVFLECVQDMDHENMFWYRQDPGLGLRLIYFSYDVKMKEKGDIPEGYSVSREKKERFSLILESASTNQTSMYLCASSFSNEQFFGPGTRLTVL.

The rearrangement links TRBV10-3 to TRBJ2-7; the match to TRBD1 covers 10 bases. The CDR3 has 16 amino acids. Germline V lookup: CDR1 ENHRY, CDR2 SYGVKD. Trimming took 4 bases from V and 2 from J; bases not matched to a gene: 8. The CDR3 DNA reads as TGTGCCATCAGTGCGGGGACAGGGGTTAGTACCTACGAGCAGTACTTC. Encoded protein: CAISAGTGVSTYEQYF.

The chain is built from TRBV6-4 and TRBJ1-2; D ambiguous. The germline gives CDR1 MRHNA, CDR2 SNTAGT. CDR3 length: 15 amino acids. V was trimmed by 0 bases and J by 2 bases, leaving 10 bases between them. In DNA, the CDR3 is TGTGCCAGCAGTGACTCGATAGGCGGAAACTATGGCTACACCTTC. This translates into CASSDSIGGNYGYTF.

The chain recombines TRBV5-1 with TRBJ2-3; 9 bases agree with TRBD2. The CDR3 has 14 amino acids. V was clipped by 1 base and J by 7 bases; unmatched bases: 4. From germline, CDR1 is SGHRS and CDR2 YFSETQ. This chain's CDR3 is CASSLSSGGHTQYF. The CDR3 DNA is TGCGCCAGCAGCTTGAGTAGCGGGGGACATACGCAGTATTTT. Combining the CDR3 with reference TRBV5-1 and TRBJ2-3 gives the whole variable domain KAGVTQTPRYLIKTRGQQVTLSCSPISGHRSVSWYQQTPGQGLQFLFEYFSETQRNKGNFPGRFSGRQFSNSRSEMNVSTLELGDSALYLCASSLSSGGHTQYFGPGTRLTVL.

This chain connects TRBV5-1 to TRBJ2-5; TRBD1 might be the D (5 bases). V lost 4 bases to trimming and J lost 2 bases, with 18 bases between them. The CDR3 sequence is 16 residues long. Germline V gene lookup returns CDR1 SGHRS and CDR2 YFSETQ. As DNA, the CDR3 is TGCGCCAGCAGCGATCCAGAAAAGGGGATTCAAGAGACCCAGTACTTC. It encodes CASSDPEKGIQETQYF.

The chain carries TRBV18 and TRBJ1-2, with unresolved D. Germline V gives CDR1 KGHSH, CDR2 LQKENI. V lost 2 bases and J 4 bases, leaving 14 bases between the germline ends. The CDR3 length is 15 residues. The CDR3 coding sequence is TGTGCCAGCTCACCAGGTCCGGAGACGACCTATGGCTACACCTTC. This translates into CASSPGPETTYGYTF.